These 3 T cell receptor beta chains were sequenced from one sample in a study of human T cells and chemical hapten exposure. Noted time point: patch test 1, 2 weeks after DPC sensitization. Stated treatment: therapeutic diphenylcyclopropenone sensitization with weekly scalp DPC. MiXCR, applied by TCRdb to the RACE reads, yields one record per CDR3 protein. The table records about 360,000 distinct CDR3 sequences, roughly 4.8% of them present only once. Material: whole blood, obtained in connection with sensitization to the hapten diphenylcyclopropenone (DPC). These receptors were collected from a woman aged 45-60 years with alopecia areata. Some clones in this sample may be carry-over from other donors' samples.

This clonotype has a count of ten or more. Here the CDR3 reads CASSHNSGGTEAFF. In DNA form, the CDR3 reads TGTGCCAGCAGCCACAACAGCGGTGGCACTGAAGCTTTCTTT. The V gene is TRBV3-1, the J gene TRBJ1-1; D remains ambiguous. The CDR3 spans 14 residues. V dropped 3 bases and J dropped 4 bases, with 12 bases sitting between them. Germline assignment: CDR1 LGHDT and CDR2 YNNKEL (reference sequence). Combining the CDR3 with reference TRBV3-1 and TRBJ1-1 gives the whole variable domain DTAVSQTPKYLVTQMGNDKSIKCEQNLGHDTMYWYKQDSKKFLKIMFSYNNKELIINETVPNRFSPKSPDKAHLNLHINSLELGDSAVYFCASSHNSGGTEAFFGQGTRLTVV.

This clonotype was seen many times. The CDR3 nucleotides read TGCAGTGCTGACACAGGGGCCCTCTCTGGAAACACCATATATTTT. It is translated as CSADTGALSGNTIYF. This sequence joins TRBV20-1 and TRBJ1-3; 7 bases are shared with TRBD1. Germline trimming cut 5 bases from V and 0 bases from J; bases unmatched to any gene: 7. There are 15 residues in the CDR3. CDR1 and CDR2 (germline): DFQATT, SNEGSKA (reference sequence).

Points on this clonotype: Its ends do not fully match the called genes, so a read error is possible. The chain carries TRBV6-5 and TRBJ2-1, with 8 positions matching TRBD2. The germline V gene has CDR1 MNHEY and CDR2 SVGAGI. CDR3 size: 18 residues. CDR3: CATSYRPTTSVPYNEQFF. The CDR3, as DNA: TGTGCCACCAGTTACAGGCCTACGACTAGCGTCCCCTACAATGAGCAGTTCTTC.